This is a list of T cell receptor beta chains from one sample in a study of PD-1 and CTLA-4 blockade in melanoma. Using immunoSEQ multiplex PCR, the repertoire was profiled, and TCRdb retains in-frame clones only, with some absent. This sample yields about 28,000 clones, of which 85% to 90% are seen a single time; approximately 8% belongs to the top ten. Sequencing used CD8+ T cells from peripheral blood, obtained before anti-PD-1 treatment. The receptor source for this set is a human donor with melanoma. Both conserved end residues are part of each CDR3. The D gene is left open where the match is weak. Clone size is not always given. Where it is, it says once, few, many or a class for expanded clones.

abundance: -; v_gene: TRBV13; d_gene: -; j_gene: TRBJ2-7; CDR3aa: CASSPPSSPYEQYF; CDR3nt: TGTGCCAGCAGCCCCCCAAGTTCCCCCTACGAGCAGTACTTC
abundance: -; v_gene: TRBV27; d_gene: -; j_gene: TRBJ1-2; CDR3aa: CASFGTSYGYTF; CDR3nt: TGTGCCAGCTTTGGGACATCCTATGGCTACACCTTC
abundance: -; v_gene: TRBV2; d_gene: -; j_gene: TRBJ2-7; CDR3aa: CASSEVSYEQYF; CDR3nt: TGTGCCAGCAGTGAGGTCTCCTACGAGCAGTACTTC
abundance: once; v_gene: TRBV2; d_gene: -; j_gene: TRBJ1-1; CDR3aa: CASSEMGHQEAFF; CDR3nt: TGTGCCAGCAGTGAAATGGGACACCAAGAAGCTTTCTTT
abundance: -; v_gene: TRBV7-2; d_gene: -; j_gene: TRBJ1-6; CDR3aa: CASSSGRVSSYNSPLHF; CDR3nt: TGTGCCAGCAGCTCCGGGAGGGTGAGCTCCTATAATTCACCCCTCCACTTT
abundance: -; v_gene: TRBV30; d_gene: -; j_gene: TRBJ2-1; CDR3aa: CAWNDLSSYNEQFF; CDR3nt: TGTGCCTGGAATGACTTGAGCTCCTACAATGAGCAGTTCTTC
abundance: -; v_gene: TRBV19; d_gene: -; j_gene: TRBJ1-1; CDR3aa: CASSLWGGNTEAFF; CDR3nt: TGTGCCAGTAGTCTTTGGGGAGGGAACACTGAAGCTTTCTTT
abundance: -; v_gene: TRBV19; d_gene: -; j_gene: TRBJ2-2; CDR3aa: CASSPRTGELFF; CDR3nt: TGTGCCAGTAGTCCGAGAACCGGGGAGCTGTTTTTT
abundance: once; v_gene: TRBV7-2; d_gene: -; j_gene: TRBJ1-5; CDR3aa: CASSLWGSSNQPQHF; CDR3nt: TGTGCCAGCAGCTTATGGGGCAGTAGCAATCAGCCCCAGCATTTT
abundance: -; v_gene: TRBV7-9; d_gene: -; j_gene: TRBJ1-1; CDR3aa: CASSSRDQNTEAFF; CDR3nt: TGTGCCAGCAGCTCCCGGGATCAGAACACTGAAGCTTTCTTT
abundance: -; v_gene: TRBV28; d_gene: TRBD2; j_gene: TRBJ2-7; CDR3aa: CASKEREIHEQYF; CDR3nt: TGTGCCAGCAAGGAGCGGGAGATCCACGAGCAGTACTTC
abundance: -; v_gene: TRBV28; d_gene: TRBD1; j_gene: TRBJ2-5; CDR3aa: CASSLDLRQGEETQYF; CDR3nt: TGTGCCAGCAGTTTGGACCTACGACAGGGGGAGGAGACCCAGTACTTC
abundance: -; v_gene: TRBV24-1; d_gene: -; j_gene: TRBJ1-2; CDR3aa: CATSDLWEDGYTF; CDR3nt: TGTGCCACCAGTGATTTATGGGAGGATGGCTACACCTTC
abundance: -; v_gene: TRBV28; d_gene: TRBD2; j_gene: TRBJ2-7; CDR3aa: CASSRLASSYEQYF; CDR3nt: TGTGCCAGCAGTAGACTAGCGAGTTCCTACGAGCAGTACTTC
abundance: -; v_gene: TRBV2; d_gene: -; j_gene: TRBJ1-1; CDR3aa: CASSDPGMNTEAFF; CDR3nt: TGTGCCAGCAGTGACCCAGGGATGAACACTGAAGCTTTCTTT
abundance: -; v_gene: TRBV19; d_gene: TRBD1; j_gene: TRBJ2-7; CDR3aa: CASSDRGAYEQYF; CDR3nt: TGTGCCAGCTCGGACAGGGGGGCCTACGAGCAGTACTTC
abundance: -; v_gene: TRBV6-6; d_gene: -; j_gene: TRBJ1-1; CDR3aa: CASSYPKGEAFF; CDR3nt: TGTGCCAGCAGTTACCCGAAGGGCGAAGCTTTCTTT
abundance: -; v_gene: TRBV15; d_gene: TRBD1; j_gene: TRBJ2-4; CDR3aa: CATSRASGTGADIQYF; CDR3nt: TGTGCCACCAGCAGAGCCTCGGGGACAGGGGCGGACATTCAGTACTTC
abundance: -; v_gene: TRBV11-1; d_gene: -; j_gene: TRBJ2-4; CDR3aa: CASSEFWDLAKNIQYF; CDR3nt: TGTGCCAGCAGCGAGTTTTGGGATCTAGCCAAAAACATTCAGTACTTC
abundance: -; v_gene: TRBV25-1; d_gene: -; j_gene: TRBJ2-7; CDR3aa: CASSEYSSYEQYF; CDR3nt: TGTGCCAGCAGTGAATACAGCTCCTACGAGCAGTACTTC
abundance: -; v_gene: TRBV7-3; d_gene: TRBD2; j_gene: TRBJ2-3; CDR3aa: CASSPTSGSSDTQYF; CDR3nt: TGTGCCAGCAGCCCGACTAGCGGGAGTTCAGATACGCAGTATTTT
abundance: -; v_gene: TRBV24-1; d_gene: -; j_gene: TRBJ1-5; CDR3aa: CATSASVGQPQHF; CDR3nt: TGTGCCACCAGTGCGTCGGTAGGGCAGCCCCAGCATTTT
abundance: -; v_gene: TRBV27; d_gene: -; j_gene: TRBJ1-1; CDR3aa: CASRKGTEAFF; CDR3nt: TGTGCCAGCAGGAAAGGCACTGAAGCTTTCTTT
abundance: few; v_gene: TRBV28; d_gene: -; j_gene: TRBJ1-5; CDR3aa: CASSLGNQPQHF; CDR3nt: TGTGCCAGCAGTTTAGGAAATCAGCCCCAGCATTTT
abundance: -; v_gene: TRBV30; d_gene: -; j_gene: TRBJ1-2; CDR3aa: CACSGGLLAGYTF; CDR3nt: TGTGCCTGTTCCGGAGGGCTGCTTGCAGGCTACACCTTC
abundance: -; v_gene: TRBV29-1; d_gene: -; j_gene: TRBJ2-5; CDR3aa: CSVEKPGRETQYF; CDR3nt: TGCAGCGTTGAGAAGCCGGGGCGAGAGACCCAGTACTTC
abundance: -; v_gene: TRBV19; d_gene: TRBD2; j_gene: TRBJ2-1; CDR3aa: CASSSMSGRQFF; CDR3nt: TGTGCCAGTTCCTCAATGAGCGGGAGGCAGTTCTTC
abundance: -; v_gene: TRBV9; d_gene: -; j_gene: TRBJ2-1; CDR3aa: CASSVDGGSYNEQFF; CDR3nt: TGTGCCAGCAGCGTAGATGGCGGTTCCTACAATGAGCAGTTCTTC
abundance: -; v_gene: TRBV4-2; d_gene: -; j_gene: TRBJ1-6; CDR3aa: CASSQGVNSPLHF; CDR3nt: TGTGCCAGCAGCCAAGGGGTAAACTCACCCCTCCACTTT
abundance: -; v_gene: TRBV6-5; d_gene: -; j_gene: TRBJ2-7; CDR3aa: CASSLEPGEPYEQYF; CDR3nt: TGTGCCAGCAGCCTTGAACCGGGAGAGCCCTACGAGCAGTACTTC
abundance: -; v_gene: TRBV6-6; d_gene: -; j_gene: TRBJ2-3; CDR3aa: CASSSTGFDTDTQYF; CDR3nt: TGTGCCAGCAGTTCCACAGGGTTCGACACAGATACGCAGTATTTT
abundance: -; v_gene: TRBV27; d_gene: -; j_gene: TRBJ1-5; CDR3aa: CASSLQGRDQPQHF; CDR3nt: TGTGCCAGCAGTTTACAGGGAAGGGATCAGCCCCAGCATTTT
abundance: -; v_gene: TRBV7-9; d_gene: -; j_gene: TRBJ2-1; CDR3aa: CASNLDSSENEQFF; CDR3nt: TGTGCCAGCAACCTCGACAGTTCTGAAAATGAGCAGTTCTTC
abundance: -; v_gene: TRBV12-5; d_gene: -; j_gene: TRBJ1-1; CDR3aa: CASGSTEMNTEAFF; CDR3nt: TGTGCTAGTGGTTCGACAGAAATGAACACTGAAGCTTTCTTT
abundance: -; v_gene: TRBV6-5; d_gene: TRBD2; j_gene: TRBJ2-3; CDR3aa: CASSRLAGGGDTQYF; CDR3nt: TGTGCCAGCAGCCGACTAGCGGGAGGAGGGGATACGCAGTATTTT
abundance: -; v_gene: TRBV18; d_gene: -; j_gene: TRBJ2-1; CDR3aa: CASSPGGTDEQFF; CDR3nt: TGTGCCAGCTCACCAGGGGGGACAGATGAGCAGTTCTTC
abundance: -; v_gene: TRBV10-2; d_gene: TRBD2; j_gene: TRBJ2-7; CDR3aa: CASSSSGYEQYF; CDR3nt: TGCGCCAGCAGTTCTAGCGGTTACGAGCAGTACTTC
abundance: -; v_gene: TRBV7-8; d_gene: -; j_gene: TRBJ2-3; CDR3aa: CASSQQDTQYF; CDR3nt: TGTGCCAGCAGCCAACAAGATACGCAGTATTTT
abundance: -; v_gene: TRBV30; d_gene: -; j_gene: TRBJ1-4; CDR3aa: CAWSSAATNEKLFF; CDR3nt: TGTGCCTGGAGTTCGGCCGCAACTAATGAAAAACTGTTTTTT
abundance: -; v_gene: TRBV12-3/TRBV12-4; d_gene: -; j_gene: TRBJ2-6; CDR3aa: CASLRGANVLTF; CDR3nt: TGTGCCAGCCTGCGGGGGGCCAACGTCCTGACTTTC
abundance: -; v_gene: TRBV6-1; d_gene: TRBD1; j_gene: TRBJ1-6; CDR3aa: CASSETGQGRSPLHF; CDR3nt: TGTGCCAGCAGTGAAACCGGACAGGGAAGATCACCCCTCCACTTT
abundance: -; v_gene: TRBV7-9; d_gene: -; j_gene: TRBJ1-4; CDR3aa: CASSLDIEREKLFF; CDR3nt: TGTGCCAGCAGCTTAGATATCGAGAGGGAAAAACTGTTTTTT
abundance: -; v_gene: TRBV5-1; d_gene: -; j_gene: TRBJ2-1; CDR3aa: CASSFQGAGSYNEQFF; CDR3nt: TGCGCCAGCAGCTTCCAGGGTGCAGGCTCCTACAATGAGCAGTTCTTC
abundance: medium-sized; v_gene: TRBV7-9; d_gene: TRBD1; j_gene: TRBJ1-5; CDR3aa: CASSSTGDQPQHF; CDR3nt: TGTGCCAGCAGTTCTACAGGGGATCAGCCCCAGCATTTT
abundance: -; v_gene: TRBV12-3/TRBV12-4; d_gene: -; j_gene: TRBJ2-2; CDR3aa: CASTQIGELFF; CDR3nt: TGTGCCAGCACCCAAATCGGGGAGCTGTTTTTT
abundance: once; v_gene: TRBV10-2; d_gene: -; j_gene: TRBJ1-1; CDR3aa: CASGRWGRVGEDTEAFF; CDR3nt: TGCGCCAGCGGCCGCTGGGGCCGGGTGGGCGAGGACACTGAAGCTTTCTTT
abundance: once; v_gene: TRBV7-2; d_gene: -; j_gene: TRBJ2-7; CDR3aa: CASSFATWGEQYF; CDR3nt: TGTGCCAGCAGCTTTGCAACCTGGGGCGAGCAGTACTTC
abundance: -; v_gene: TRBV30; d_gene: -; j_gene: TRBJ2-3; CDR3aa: CAWTAWGGAPADTQYF; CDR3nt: TGTGCCTGGACGGCGTGGGGGGGGGCACCCGCAGATACGCAGTATTTT
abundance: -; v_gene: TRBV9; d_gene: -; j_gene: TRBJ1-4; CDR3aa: CASSPRGGSEKLFF; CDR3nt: TGTGCCAGCAGCCCCCGGGGTGGCTCCGAAAAACTGTTTTTT
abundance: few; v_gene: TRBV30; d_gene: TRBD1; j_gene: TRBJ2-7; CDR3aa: CAWSSRDRGLSEQYF; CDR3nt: TGTGCCTGGAGTTCCCGGGACAGGGGGCTGAGCGAGCAGTACTTC
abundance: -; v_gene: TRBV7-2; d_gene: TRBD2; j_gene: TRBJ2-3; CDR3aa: CASSLIAGGPVSDTQYF; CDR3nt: TGTGCCAGCAGCTTAATAGCGGGAGGGCCCGTCTCAGATACGCAGTATTTT
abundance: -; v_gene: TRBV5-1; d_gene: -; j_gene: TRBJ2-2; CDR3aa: CASSIEGVSRGSGELFF; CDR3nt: TGCGCCAGCAGCATTGAAGGGGTCTCCCGAGGATCCGGGGAGCTGTTTTTT
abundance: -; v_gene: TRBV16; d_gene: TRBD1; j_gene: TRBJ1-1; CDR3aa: CASSLLDRADTEAFF; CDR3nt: TGTGCCAGCAGCCTCCTCGACAGGGCGGACACTGAAGCTTTCTTT
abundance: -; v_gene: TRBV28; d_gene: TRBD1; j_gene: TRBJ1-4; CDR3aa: CASSPGQGGTNEKLFF; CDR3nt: TGTGCCAGCAGTCCCGGACAGGGGGGAACTAATGAAAAACTGTTTTTT
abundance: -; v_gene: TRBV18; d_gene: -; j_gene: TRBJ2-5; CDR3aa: CASSSGLSETQYF; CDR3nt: TGTGCCAGCTCATCGGGTCTTTCGGAGACCCAGTACTTC
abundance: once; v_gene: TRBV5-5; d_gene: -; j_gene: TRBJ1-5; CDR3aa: CASSLVGDSNQPQHF; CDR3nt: TGTGCCAGCAGCTTGGTGGGGGATAGCAATCAGCCCCAGCATTTT
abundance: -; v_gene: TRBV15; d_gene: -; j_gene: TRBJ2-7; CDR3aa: CATSEGLAYEQYF; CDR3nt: TGTGCCACCAGCGAAGGCTTGGCCTACGAGCAGTACTTC
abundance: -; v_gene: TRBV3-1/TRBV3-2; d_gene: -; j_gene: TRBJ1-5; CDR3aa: CASSQGPDNQPQHF; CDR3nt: TGTGCCAGCAGCCAAGGGCCGGACAATCAGCCCCAGCATTTT
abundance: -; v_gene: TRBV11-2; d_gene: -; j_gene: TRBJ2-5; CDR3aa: CASSLVPKETQYF; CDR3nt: TGTGCCAGCAGCTTAGTTCCCAAAGAGACCCAGTACTTC